Presented here are 12 T cell receptor beta chains from one specimen sequenced in a study of naive and memory T cell subsets. The beta constant-region primer was an equimolar mix of two oligonucleotides covering TRBC1 and TRBC2. TCRdb re-called the UMI-ligation and nested PCR reads through MiXCR, storing one row per CDR3 protein. This table holds over 25,000 distinct CDR3 sequences, about 10% found once. The sequencing sample was made of effector memory CD4+ T cells from blood. Subset noted: effector memory, CD45RA- CD27-. All receptors derive from a human donor in good health.

The chain has TRBV9 and TRBJ1-3; possible D gene TRBD1, 5 bases. The germline gives CDR1 SGDLS, CDR2 YYNGEE. The V end was cut by 4 bases, the J end by 0 bases, with 17 bases between. There are 17 residues in the CDR3. CDR3 residues: CASSPHGTASSGNTIYF. CDR3 sequence (DNA): TGTGCCAGCAGCCCCCACGGGACTGCTAGCTCTGGAAACACCATATATTTT.

The chain carries TRBV5-5 and TRBJ1-4; D not certain. The germline V gene encodes CDR1 SGHKS and CDR2 YYEKEE (reference sequence). There are 16 residues in the CDR3. The ends were cut back, 4 bases at V and 6 bases at J, with 19 bases in the middle. CDR3: CASSPKRQPRDEKLFF. In nucleotides, the CDR3 is TGTGCCAGCAGCCCGAAGCGACAACCCCGGGATGAAAAACTGTTTTTT.

This clonotype was observed many times. The chain combines TRBV18 with TRBJ2-4; no definite D call. The CDR3 contains 11 residues. Germline CDR1 is KGHSH and CDR2 is LQKENI. V lost 5 bases and J 5 bases, leaving 4 bases between the germline ends. DNA for the CDR3: TGTGCCAGCTCAGAGCAAAACATTCAGTACTTC. Its translation is CASSEQNIQYF.

The chain joins TRBV2 to TRBJ2-2; D ambiguous. Deletions cut 1 base from V and 4 bases from J, with 13 bases between. Germline assignment: CDR1 SNHLY and CDR2 FYNNEI. The CDR3 length is 16 residues. The CDR3 loop is CASSEVIAKTTGELFF. The CDR3 DNA reads TGTGCCAGCAGTGAAGTAATAGCCAAGACCACCGGGGAGCTGTTTTTT.

This clonotype was found a few times. The chain has TRBV12-5 and TRBJ2-3; 10 nucleotides align to TRBD1. CDR1 is LGHNT and CDR2 is FRNRAP in the germline V gene. This CDR3 spans 16 amino acids. The ends lost 4 bases at V and 5 bases at J; junction bases unmatched: 9. CDR3 in DNA: TGTGCTAGTGGTTCGCCCTCGGGACAGGGGATAGATACGCAGTATTTT. This gives the protein CASGSPSGQGIDTQYF.

The chain is built from TRBV7-6 and TRBJ2-7; D may correspond to TRBD1 or TRBD2 (5 bases each). CDR3 size: 14 residues. Between the trimmed V and J ends, which lost 2 bases and 7 bases, there was a span of 15 bases. Germline V CDR1 and CDR2: SGHVS, FNYEAQ. The CDR3 here is CASSLYSNEGEQYF. CDR3 in DNA: TGTGCCAGCAGCTTATACAGCAACGAGGGGGAGCAGTACTTC.

This clonotype was found many times. The V and J genes are TRBV5-4 and TRBJ2-1; a possible D gene is TRBD1 (6 bases). Germline V gene data show CDR1 as SGHNT and CDR2 as YYREEE (reference sequence). CDR3 length: 14 amino acids. Trimming pared 4 bases from V and 9 bases from J, leaving 17 bases between. This CDR3 is CASSVQGMGAEQFF. CDR3 DNA sequence: TGTGCCAGCAGCGTGCAGGGGATGGGGGCTGAGCAGTTCTTC.

The chain is built from TRBV18 and TRBJ1-1; D is perhaps TRBD1 (5 bases). The V end was cut by 4 bases, the J end by 8 bases, with 17 bases between. Germline V gene data show CDR1 as KGHSH and CDR2 as LQKENI. The CDR3 extends over 14 amino acids. The CDR3 coding sequence is TGTGCCAGCTCACTACAGATCGACAGAGGAGAAGCTTTCTTT. It encodes CASSLQIDRGEAFF.

This clonotype is deemed medium-sized. The genes are TRBV20-1 and TRBJ1-1; D is unclear. The V gene lost 0 bases and the J gene lost 10 bases, with 18 bases spanning the gap. The length of the CDR3 is 14 residues. CDR1 DFQATT and CDR2 SNEGSKA come from the germline V gene (reference sequence). DNA for the CDR3: TGCAGTGCTAGAGAAGGGTTGACCCAGGCTGGAGCTTTCTTT. It codes for CSAREGLTQAGAFF.

The genes are TRBV14 and TRBJ2-1; D unresolved. V lost 1 base and J 6 bases, leaving 10 bases between the germline ends. Germline V gene data show CDR1 as SGHDN and CDR2 as FVKESK. CDR3 length: 14 amino acids. CDR3 bases: TGTGCCAGCAGCCAAGGACTTTGGGGCAATGAGCAGTTCTTC. This codes for CASSQGLWGNEQFF.

Ten or more counts support this clonotype. The chain joins TRBV20-1 to TRBJ1-5, with TRBD1 matching 12 bases. V lost 1 base and J lost 1; bases outside the gene matches: 5. CDR1 is DFQATT, CDR2 SNEGSKA, per germline (reference sequence). CDR3 length: 17 residues. CDR3 amino acids: CSARGGTGGRSNQPQHF. In DNA, the CDR3 is TGCAGTGCTAGAGGGGGGACAGGGGGCAGGAGCAATCAGCCCCAGCATTTT.

The chain combines TRBV7-8 with TRBJ2-7, with TRBD2 identical over 10 bases. The CDR3 is 16 residues long. The V segment lost 4 bases and the J segment 5 bases; nucleotides outside the gene matches: 11. CDR1 is SGHVS, CDR2 FQNEAQ, per germline. CDR3 sequence reads: CASSSLGQRGGHEQYF. The CDR3 DNA follows: TGTGCCAGCAGCTCACTAGGACAGCGGGGGGGGCACGAGCAGTACTTC. Combining the CDR3 with reference TRBV7-8 and TRBJ2-7 gives the whole variable domain GAGVSQSPRYKVAKRGQDVALRCDPISGHVSLFWYQQALGQGPEFLTYFQNEAQLDKSGLPSDRFFAERPEGSVSTLKIQRTQQEDSAVYLCASSSLGQRGGHEQYFGPGTRLTVT.